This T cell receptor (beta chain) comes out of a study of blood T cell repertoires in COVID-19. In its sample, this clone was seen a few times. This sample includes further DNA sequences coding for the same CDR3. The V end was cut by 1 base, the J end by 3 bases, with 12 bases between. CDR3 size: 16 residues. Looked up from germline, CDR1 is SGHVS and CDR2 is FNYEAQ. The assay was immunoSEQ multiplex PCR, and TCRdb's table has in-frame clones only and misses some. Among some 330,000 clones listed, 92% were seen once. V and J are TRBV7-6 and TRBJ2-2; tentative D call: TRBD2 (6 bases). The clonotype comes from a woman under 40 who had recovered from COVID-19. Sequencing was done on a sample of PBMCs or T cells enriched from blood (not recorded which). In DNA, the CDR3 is TGTGCCAGCAGCTTAGATGGAGGGGCTGACACCGGGGAGCTGTTTTTT. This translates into CASSLDGGADTGELFF.